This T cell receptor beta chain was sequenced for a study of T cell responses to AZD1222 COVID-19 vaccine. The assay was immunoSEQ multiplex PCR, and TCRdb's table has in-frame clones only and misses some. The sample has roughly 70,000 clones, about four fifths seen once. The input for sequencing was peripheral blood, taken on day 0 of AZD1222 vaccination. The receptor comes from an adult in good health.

CDR3 sequence reads: CATGSGDSYEQYF. Written as DNA, the CDR3 is TGTGCCACCGGGTCAGGGGACTCCTACGAGCAGTACTTC. This chain uses TRBV10-3 with TRBJ2-7; D is perhaps TRBD1 (6 bases). V was pared by 10 bases and J by 0 bases, with 13 bases between. CDR3 length: 13 residues. In germline, CDR1 is ENHRY, CDR2 SYGVKD.